This TCR beta chain emerged from a study of blood T cell repertoires in COVID-19. In the study overall: Samples came from the United States, Italy and Spain, spanning acute and convalescent COVID-19. The analysed material was cDNA or gDNA that came from T cells, B-cell-depleted T cells, or PBMCs.

Germline loops: CDR1 MDHEN, CDR2 SYDVKM. V dropped 3 bases and J dropped 4; count of bases not matched to a gene: 11. The CDR3 has 19 residues. The Seattle site enrolled patients during active infection and followed them longitudinally. Original data processing: Reference gene primer amplification gave nucleated cell count estimates. The method was immunoSEQ multiplex PCR; TCRdb's version includes in-frame clones alone and lacks a portion of them. The DNA was the basis for D and trimming; V, J and clone size are from that table. Of approximately 180,000 clones listed, more than 75% are singletons. V is TRBV28 and J is TRBJ2-6; 11 bases are a match to TRBD2. Sequenced: peripheral blood. The origin of this receptor is a person in their 70s with COVID-19, enrolled during active disease. The CDR3, as DNA: TGTGCCAGCAGTTTTTCTAGCGGGAGGAATCCGGCCGGGGCCAACGTCCTGACTTTC. As protein: CASSFSSGRNPAGANVLTF.